This T cell receptor (beta chain) was recovered during a study of T cell repertoires in cytomegalovirus infection. TCRdb fed the reads into MiXCR, producing one record per CDR3 protein. Of approximately 500,000 distinct CDR3 sequences listed, roughly a third are singletons. Points on this clonotype: Its antigen is not identified.

V was pared by 3 bases and J by 2 bases, with 8 bases between. This CDR3 comprises 15 residues. The germline V gene has CDR1 MGHDK and CDR2 SYGVNS. Source: cultured PBMCs, taken from culture after CMV antigen stimulation. This chain joins TRBV25-1 and TRBJ2-6, with TRBD2 as a possible D gene (5 bases). The source of this sequence is a human donor in good health (CMV status not recorded). Some clones in this sample may be carry-over from other donors' samples. The CDR3 is CASSEAGPGANVLTF. The CDR3 coding sequence is TGTGCCAGCAGTGAGGCGGGTCCTGGGGCCAACGTCCTGACTTTC.